The T cell receptor beta chain described here comes from a study of cytomegalovirus exposure and HLA in healthy donors. J lost 4 bases, V lost 4 bases, and 1 base had no gene match. CDR3 size: 13 residues. Germline assignment: CDR1 SGHVS and CDR2 FQNEAQ. Use of 60 Vbeta and 13 Jbeta primers characterized the PCR. TCRdb's copy holds only in-frame clones and misses some; the assay was immunoSEQ multiplex PCR. The sample holds 60,000 to 100,000 clones, 78% seen once. The V gene is TRBV7-8, the J gene TRBJ2-7; 10 bases map to TRBD1. This TCR was sampled from a male donor in good health and CMV-seropositive. The sequencing input was PBMCs. CDR3 sequence: CASSWDRGYEQYF. For the CDR3, the DNA is TGTGCCAGCAGCTGGGACAGGGGATACGAGCAGTACTTC. The whole variable domain, remainder taken from reference TRBV7-8 and TRBJ2-7, is GAGVSQSPRYKVAKRGQDVALRCDPISGHVSLFWYQQALGQGPEFLTYFQNEAQLDKSGLPSDRFFAERPEGSVSTLKIQRTQQEDSAVYLCASSWDRGYEQYFGPGTRLTVT.